This section outlines one T cell receptor beta chain sequence together with its context. Its target is unknown. Indicated time point: newly diagnosed, previously untreated cHL patient sample. Acting as the comparison were PBMCs from newly diagnosed, untreated classical Hodgkin lymphoma. These data come from a study of PD-1 blockade in classical Hodgkin lymphoma. Study results and limitations: Nothing has yet pinned down what causes the repertoire differences, possibly disease activity or prior therapy. Baseline TCR diversity was reportedly lower in newly diagnosed patients than healthy donors.

Only in-frame clones appear in the TCRdb table, and some are missing; sequencing was by immunoSEQ multiplex PCR. The sample shows tens of thousands of clones, about 94% of them seen only once. Trimming removed 5 bases at V and 0 bases at J, with 10 bases between. Germline V gene sequence: CDR1 SNHLY, CDR2 FYNNEI. CDR3 size: 15 residues. Sequenced sample: peripheral blood mononuclear cells (PBMCs). The chain uses TRBV2 and TRBJ1-4, with a weak D call TRBD1 (5 bases). The receptor was isolated from a human donor with classical Hodgkin lymphoma. The CDR3 DNA sequence: TGTGCCAGCAGTTATGACAGAGCAACTAATGAAAAACTGTTTTTT. Translating it yields CASSYDRATNEKLFF.